The 14 T cell receptor beta chains given below trace back to one sample, sequenced in a study of CD4+ T cells in melanoma. The protocol was immunoSEQ multiplex PCR, while the TCRdb copy is restricted to in-frame clones and leaves out a portion. Of some 150,000 clones in the sample, approximately 91% are singletons; the top ten hold approximately 1.5%. Receptor source: a human donor with melanoma.

This rearrangement joins TRBV5-1 to TRBJ2-5, with no clear D. Trimming shortened V by 0 bases and J by 5 bases, and 14 bases separated the two germline ends. CDR3 length: 15 amino acids. Germline V gene data show CDR1 as SGHRS and CDR2 as YFSETQ. CDR3: CASSLAPGFSETQYF. The CDR3 DNA sequence: TGCGCCAGCAGCTTGGCCCCGGGCTTTTCGGAGACCCAGTACTTC.

The chain couples TRBV2 to TRBJ2-5; 8 nucleotides line up with TRBD2. The V gene end was trimmed by 1 base and the J gene end by 0 bases; junction bases not matched to a gene: 4. The germline gives CDR1 SNHLY, CDR2 FYNNEI. This CDR3 has 16 residues. The CDR3 region is CASSEGLAGNQETQYF. In DNA form, the CDR3 reads TGTGCCAGCAGTGAAGGCCTAGCGGGTAACCAAGAGACCCAGTACTTC.

V and J are TRBV7-8 and TRBJ2-1; a possible D gene is TRBD1 (6 bases). V gave up 1 base and J gave up 4 bases, with 11 bases separating them. CDR1 is SGHVS and CDR2 is FQNEAQ in the germline V gene. The CDR3 extends over 15 amino acids. The DNA for the CDR3 is TGTGCCAGCAGCTTAGAGTGGACAGATTACAATGAGCAGTTCTTC. Its protein is CASSLEWTDYNEQFF.

The rearrangement uses TRBV4-2 and TRBJ1-2; D may be TRBD1 (6 bases). The CDR3 covers 14 residues. Between the trimmed V and J ends, which lost 1 base and 2 bases, there was a span of 8 bases. Germline loops: CDR1 LGHNA, CDR2 YNFKEQ. CDR3 DNA sequence: TGTGCCAGCAGCCAAGGGACAGAAAACTATGGCTACACCTTC. Its translation is CASSQGTENYGYTF.

The chain uses TRBV6-1 and TRBJ2-6, with D hard to call. Germline values: CDR1 MNHNS, CDR2 SASEGT. Trimming took 6 bases from V and 0 from J, leaving 6 bases between them. This CDR3 spans 14 amino acids. The CDR3 sequence: CASRRPSGANVLTF. The CDR3 bases are TGTGCCAGCAGGCGGCCCTCTGGGGCCAACGTCCTGACTTTC.

This chain connects TRBV2 to TRBJ1-6; D is perhaps TRBD1 (5 bases). CDR3 length equals 13 residues. The germline gives CDR1 SNHLY, CDR2 FYNNEI. Trimming left V 6 bases short and J 10 bases short, with 13 bases between. In nucleotides, the CDR3 is TGTGCCAGCAGAGCAGGGTTAGCATCACCCCTCCACTTT. It specifies CASRAGLASPLHF. Together with reference TRBV2 and TRBJ1-6, the CDR3 gives the full variable domain: EPEVTQTPSHQVTQMGQEVILRCVPISNHLYFYWYRQILGQKVEFLVSFYNNEISEKSEIFDDQFSVERPDGSNFTLKIRSTKLEDSAMYFCASRAGLASPLHFGNGTRLTVT.

This chain links TRBV7-6 with TRBJ2-1; D not certain. This CDR3 spans 12 amino acids. The germline gives CDR1 SGHVS, CDR2 FNYEAQ. V lost 7 bases and J lost 9, with 13 bases in between. DNA of the CDR3: TGTGCCAGCACATCCAGTGACGTTGAGCAGTTCTTC. This translates into CASTSSDVEQFF.

V gene TRBV4-2 combines with J gene TRBJ2-3, with 7 bases lining up with TRBD2. Per the germline V gene, CDR1 is LGHNA and CDR2 is YNFKEQ. This CDR3 region has 16 residues. The V segment lost 4 bases and the J segment 0 bases; nucleotides outside the gene matches: 7. The CDR3 loop reads CASSPFHGGSTDTQYF. The CDR3 DNA reads TGTGCCAGCAGCCCCTTCCACGGGGGGAGCACAGATACGCAGTATTTT.

The CDR3 DNA is TGCGCCAGCAGCCGGACCTCCGGGACGGGGATCTACGAGCAGTACTTC. It yields the protein CASSRTSGTGIYEQYF. The chain has TRBV5-1 and TRBJ2-7; D possibly matches TRBD1 or TRBD2 (5 bases each). This CDR3 region has 16 residues. CDR1 SGHRS and CDR2 YFSETQ come from the germline V gene. Trimming took 4 bases from V and 3 from J, leaving 20 bases between them.

The chain recombines TRBV6-1 with TRBJ2-7; maybe TRBD2 (5 bases). Germline lookup yields CDR1 MNHNS and CDR2 SASEGT. Trimming pared 3 bases from V and 7 bases from J, leaving 13 bases between. The CDR3 contains 13 residues. This CDR3 reads CASSEVERGEQYF. The CDR3 coding sequence is TGTGCCAGCAGTGAGGTGGAGAGAGGGGAGCAGTACTTC.

CDR3 residues: CASSQEFRAGVSQPQHF. The CDR3 DNA follows: TGCGCCAGCAGCCAAGAATTTCGGGCAGGGGTCTCCCAGCCCCAGCATTTT. This rearrangement joins TRBV4-1 to TRBJ1-5, with D maybe TRBD1 (6 bases). This CDR3 is built from 17 residues. Looked up from germline, CDR1 is MGHRA and CDR2 is YSYEKL. V was shortened by 0 bases and J by 7 bases, with 19 bases between the two germline ends.

The rearrangement joins TRBV5-1 to TRBJ1-2, with TRBD1 as a possible D gene (5 bases). The CDR3 totals 15 residues. V was pared by 3 bases and J by 7 bases, with 19 bases between. Germline CDR1 and CDR2: SGHRS and YFSETQ. The CDR3 here is CASSYESSGSGGYTF. CDR3 sequence (DNA): TGCGCCAGCAGCTACGAATCGTCAGGGTCGGGTGGCTACACCTTC.

The chain links TRBV7-8 to TRBJ1-4; D not resolved. Trimming took 8 bases from V and 8 from J, leaving 15 bases between them. There are 13 residues in the CDR3. The V gene's germline CDR1 is SGHVS and CDR2 FQNEAQ. In DNA, the CDR3 is TGTGCCAGCGGGAGGGTGATTGGAGAAAAACTGTTTTTT. This gives the protein CASGRVIGEKLFF.

This chain joins TRBV5-1 and TRBJ1-1; 7 positions agree with TRBD1. Germline CDR1 SGHRS, CDR2 YFSETQ. The V gene end was trimmed by 3 bases and the J gene end by 4 bases; junction bases not matched to a gene: 3. The CDR3 runs 13 residues. In nucleotides, the CDR3 is TGCGCCAGCAGCTCACAGGGGACCACTGAAGCTTTCTTT. Translated, it gives CASSSQGTTEAFF. The entire variable domain, with the rest obtained from reference TRBV5-1 and TRBJ1-1, is as follows: KAGVTQTPRYLIKTRGQQVTLSCSPISGHRSVSWYQQTPGQGLQFLFEYFSETQRNKGNFPGRFSGRQFSNSRSEMNVSTLELGDSALYLCASSSQGTTEAFFGQGTRLTVV.